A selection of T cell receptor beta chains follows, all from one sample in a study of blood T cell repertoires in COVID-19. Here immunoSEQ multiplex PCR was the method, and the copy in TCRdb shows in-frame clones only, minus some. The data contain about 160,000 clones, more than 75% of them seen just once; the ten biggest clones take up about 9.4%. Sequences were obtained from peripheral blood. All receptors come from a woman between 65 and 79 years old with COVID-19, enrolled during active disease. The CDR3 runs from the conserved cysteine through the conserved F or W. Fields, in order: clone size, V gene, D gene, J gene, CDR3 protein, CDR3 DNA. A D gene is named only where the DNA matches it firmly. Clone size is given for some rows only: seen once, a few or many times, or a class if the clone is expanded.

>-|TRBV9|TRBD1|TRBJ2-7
CASSARSGTGNYEQYF
TGTGCCAGCAGCGCCCGAAGTGGGACAGGGAACTACGAGCAGTACTTC
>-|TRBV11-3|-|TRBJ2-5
CASSLSQGSWETQYF
TGTGCCAGCAGCTTAAGCCAGGGCTCTTGGGAGACCCAGTACTTC
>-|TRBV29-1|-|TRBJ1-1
CSVRRNTEAFF
TGCAGCGTTCGGAGGAACACTGAAGCTTTCTTT
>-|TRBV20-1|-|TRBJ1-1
CSAKGDTEAFF
TGCAGTGCTAAAGGGGACACTGAAGCTTTCTTT
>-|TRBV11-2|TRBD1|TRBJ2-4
CASSLDLRGQWSIQYF
TGTGCCAGCAGCTTAGATCTGAGGGGACAGTGGAGCATTCAGTACTTC
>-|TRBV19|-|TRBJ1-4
CATNRQGGEKLFF
TGTGCCACCAACAGGCAGGGAGGGGAAAAACTGTTTTTT
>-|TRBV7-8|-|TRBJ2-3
CASSLAGQGGSQYF
TGTGCCAGCAGCCTCGCGGGTCAGGGGGGCTCGCAGTATTTT
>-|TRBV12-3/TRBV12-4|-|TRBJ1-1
CASSFGGATEAFF
TGTGCCAGCAGCTTCGGGGGTGCCACTGAAGCTTTCTTT
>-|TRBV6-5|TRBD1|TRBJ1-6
CASRRPGTGDSPLHF
TGTGCCAGCAGACGTCCCGGGACAGGGGATTCACCCCTCCACTTT
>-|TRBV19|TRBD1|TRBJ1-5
CASSGTGGYQPQHF
TGTGCCAGTAGTGGAACAGGGGGCTATCAGCCCCAGCATTTT
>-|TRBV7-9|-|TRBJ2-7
CASSRQGSSYEQYF
TGTGCCAGCAGCCGGCAGGGGTCCTCCTACGAGCAGTACTTC
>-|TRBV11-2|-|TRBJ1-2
CASSLAAFGRLYGYTF
TGTGCCAGCAGCTTAGCCGCATTCGGCAGACTCTATGGCTACACCTTC
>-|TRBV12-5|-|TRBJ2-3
CASGSDRLSGTSSTDTQYF
TGTGCTAGTGGTTCTGACCGCCTATCCGGGACTTCTAGCACAGATACGCAGTATTTT
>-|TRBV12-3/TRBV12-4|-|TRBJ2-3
CAFSRGITDTQYF
TGTGCCTTTAGCAGGGGCATCACAGATACGCAGTATTTT
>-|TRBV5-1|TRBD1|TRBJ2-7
CASSAGTGPYEQYF
TGCGCCAGCAGCGCCGGGACAGGGCCCTACGAGCAGTACTTC
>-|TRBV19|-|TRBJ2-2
CASTDRGLNTGELFF
TGTGCCAGTACCGACCGCGGATTGAACACCGGGGAGCTGTTTTTT
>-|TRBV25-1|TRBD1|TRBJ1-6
CASSEGWGTGNYNSPLHF
TGTGCCAGCAGTGAGGGTTGGGGGACAGGGAACTATAATTCACCCCTCCACTTT
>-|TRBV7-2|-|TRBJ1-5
CASSYRGDQPQHF
TGTGCCAGCAGTTATCGGGGGGATCAGCCCCAGCATTTT
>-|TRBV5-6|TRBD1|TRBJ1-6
CASSWTGRNNSPLHF
TGTGCCAGCAGCTGGACAGGGAGGAATAATTCACCCCTCCACTTT
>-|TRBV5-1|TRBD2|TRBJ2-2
CASSWGVTSGVTGELFF
TGCGCCAGCAGCTGGGGGGTGACTAGCGGCGTAACCGGGGAGCTGTTTTTT
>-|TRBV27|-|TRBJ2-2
CASSFRGGTGELFF
TGTGCCAGCAGTTTCCGGGGTGGCACCGGGGAGCTGTTTTTT
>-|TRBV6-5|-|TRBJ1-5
CASKVGRGNQPQHF
TGTGCCAGCAAGGTCGGCAGGGGCAATCAGCCCCAGCATTTT
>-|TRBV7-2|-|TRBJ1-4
CASSLRRGNEKLFF
TGTGCCAGCAGCTTAAGGAGGGGAAATGAAAAACTGTTTTTT
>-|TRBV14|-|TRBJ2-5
CASSQEKGLETQYF
TGTGCCAGCAGCCAAGAGAAGGGGCTGGAGACCCAGTACTTC
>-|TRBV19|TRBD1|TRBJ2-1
CASSTPGTAMDEQFF
TGTGCCAGTAGTACCCCCGGGACAGCAATGGATGAGCAGTTCTTC
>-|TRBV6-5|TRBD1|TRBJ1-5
CASSPRQGLNQPQHF
TGTGCCAGCAGCCCCAGACAGGGCCTCAATCAGCCCCAGCATTTT
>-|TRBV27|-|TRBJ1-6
CASSLGVSRDSPLHF
TGTGCCAGCAGCCTAGGGGTTTCAAGGGATTCACCCCTCCACTTT
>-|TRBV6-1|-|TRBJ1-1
CASSEAGGWAEAFF
TGTGCCAGCAGTGAAGCGGGAGGTTGGGCTGAAGCTTTCTTT
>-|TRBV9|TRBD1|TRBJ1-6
CASSPQPTGYNSPLHF
TGTGCCAGCAGCCCCCAACCGACAGGGTATAATTCACCCCTCCACTTT
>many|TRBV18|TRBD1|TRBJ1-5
CASSHGTDQPQHF
TGTGCCAGCTCACACGGGACAGATCAGCCCCAGCATTTT
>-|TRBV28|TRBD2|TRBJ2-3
CASSPGLAGELADTQYF
TGTGCCAGCAGCCCGGGACTAGCGGGGGAACTGGCAGATACGCAGTATTTT
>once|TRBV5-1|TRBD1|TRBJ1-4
CASSLEGRQGGNEKLFF
TGCGCCAGCAGCTTGGAGGGACGACAGGGCGGGAATGAAAAACTGTTTTTT
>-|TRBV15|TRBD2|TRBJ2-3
CATSSTWGSGGTDTQYF
TGTGCCACCAGCAGCACCTGGGGTAGCGGGGGGACAGATACGCAGTATTTT
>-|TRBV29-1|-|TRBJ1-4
CSVARTNEKLFF
TGCAGCGTTGCGCGTACTAATGAAAAACTGTTTTTT
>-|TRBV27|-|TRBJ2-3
CASGPRGADTQYF
TGTGCCAGCGGACCCCGGGGAGCAGATACGCAGTATTTT
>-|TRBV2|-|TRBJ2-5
CAGRQAAWEETQYF
TGTGCCGGACGTCAAGCGGCGTGGGAGGAGACCCAGTACTTC